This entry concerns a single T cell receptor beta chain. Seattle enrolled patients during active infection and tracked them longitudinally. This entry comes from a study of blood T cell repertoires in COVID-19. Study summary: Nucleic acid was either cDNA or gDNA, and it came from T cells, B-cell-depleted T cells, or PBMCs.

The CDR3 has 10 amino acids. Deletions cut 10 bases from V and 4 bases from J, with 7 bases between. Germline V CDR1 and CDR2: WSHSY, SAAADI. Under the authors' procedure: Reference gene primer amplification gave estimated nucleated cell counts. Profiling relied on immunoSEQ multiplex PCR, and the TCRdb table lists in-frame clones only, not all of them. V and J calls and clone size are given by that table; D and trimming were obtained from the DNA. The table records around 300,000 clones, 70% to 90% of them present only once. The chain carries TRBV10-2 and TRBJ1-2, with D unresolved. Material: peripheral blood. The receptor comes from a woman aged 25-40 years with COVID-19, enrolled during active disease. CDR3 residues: CATLSYGYTF. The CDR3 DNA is TGCGCCACCTTATCCTATGGCTACACCTTC.